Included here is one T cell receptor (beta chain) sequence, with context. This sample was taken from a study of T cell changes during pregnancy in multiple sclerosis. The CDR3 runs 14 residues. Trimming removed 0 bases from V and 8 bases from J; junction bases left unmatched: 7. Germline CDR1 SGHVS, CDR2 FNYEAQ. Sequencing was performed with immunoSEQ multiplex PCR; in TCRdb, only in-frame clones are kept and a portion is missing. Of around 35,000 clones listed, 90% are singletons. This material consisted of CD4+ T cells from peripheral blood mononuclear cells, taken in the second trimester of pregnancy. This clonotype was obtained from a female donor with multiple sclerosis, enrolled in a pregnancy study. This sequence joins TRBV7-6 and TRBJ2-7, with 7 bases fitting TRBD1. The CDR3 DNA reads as TGTGCCAGCAGCTTAGCGGCTGACAGGGAGAAGCAGTACTTC. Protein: CASSLAADREKQYF.